This is a list of T cell receptor beta chains from one sample in a study of T cell repertoires in cytomegalovirus infection. For these receptors, no antigen is known. TCRdb itself ran the reads through MiXCR, one entry per CDR3 protein. The table records some 500,000 distinct CDR3 sequences, 40% of them present only once. Sequences were derived from cultured PBMCs, sampled from culture after CMV antigen stimulation. These receptors originate from a human donor in good health (CMV status not recorded). Some clones in this sample may be carry-over from other donors' samples. The CDR3 runs from the conserved cysteine through the conserved F or W. D genes are given only for firm matches. Only some rows state a clone size, as once, few, many or a class for expanded clones.

V gene,D gene,J gene,clone size,CDR3 protein,CDR3 DNA
TRBV7-2,NA,TRBJ2-5,few,CASTQRGVGTQYF,TGTGCCAGCACCCAGAGGGGGGTTGGGACCCAGTACTTC
TRBV6-2/TRBV6-3,NA,TRBJ1-5,NA,CASSYLYSNQPQHF,TGTGCCAGCAGTTATCTCTATAGCAATCAGCCCCAGCATTTT
TRBV27,NA,TRBJ2-7,NA,CASSLSIGYEQYF,TGTGCCAGCAGTTTATCGATCGGCTACGAGCAGTACTTC
TRBV5-1,TRBD1,TRBJ2-1,NA,CASSRGTGGDEQFF,TGCGCCAGCAGCCGGGGGACAGGGGGGGATGAGCAGTTCTTC
TRBV7-6,NA,TRBJ2-7,NA,CASSTDFGYEQYF,TGTGCCAGCAGCACCGACTTTGGGTACGAGCAGTACTTC
TRBV19,TRBD1,TRBJ2-2,few,CASSIPGQFNTGELFF,TGTGCCAGTAGTATCCCGGGACAGTTCAACACCGGGGAGCTGTTTTTT
TRBV12-3/TRBV12-4,TRBD2,TRBJ2-1,NA,CASSFGLAGPDEQFF,TGTGCCAGCAGTTTCGGACTAGCTGGTCCCGATGAGCAGTTCTTC
TRBV6-5,NA,TRBJ2-2,few,CASRKVGDTGELFF,TGTGCCAGCCGGAAAGTGGGGGACACCGGGGAGCTGTTTTTT
TRBV7-2,TRBD2,TRBJ2-5,few,CASSLGSGGPAQETQYF,TGTGCCAGCAGCTTAGGTAGCGGGGGGCCCGCCCAAGAGACCCAGTACTTC
TRBV7-6,TRBD2,TRBJ2-1,NA,CASSRTSGSSSYNEQFF,TGTGCCAGCAGCCGGACTAGCGGGAGCAGCTCCTACAATGAGCAGTTCTTC
TRBV2,NA,TRBJ2-7,NA,CASSIHEQYF,TGTGCCAGCAGTATACACGAGCAGTACTTC
TRBV6-5,TRBD2,TRBJ2-2,NA,CASSYSTGRGTGELFF,TGTGCCAGCAGTTACTCGACCGGGAGGGGCACCGGGGAGCTGTTTTTT
TRBV4-1,NA,TRBJ2-7,NA,CASSLPTRRTEQYF,TGCGCCAGCAGCCTCCCTACTCGGAGGACCGAGCAGTACTTC
TRBV7-6,TRBD1,TRBJ2-7,once,CASSLEGAGTALYEQYF,TGTGCCAGCAGCTTAGAGGGAGCCGGGACAGCACTTTACGAGCAGTACTTC
TRBV27,NA,TRBJ2-5,NA,CASSLTNFGTQYF,TGTGCCAGCAGTTTAACAAATTTCGGGACCCAGTACTTC
TRBV2,NA,TRBJ1-4,few,CASRRGGEKLFF,TGTGCCAGCCGGAGGGGAGGGGAAAAACTGTTTTTT
TRBV7-2,NA,TRBJ2-2,few,CASSLQGGANTGELFF,TGTGCCAGCAGCTTACAGGGGGGGGCGAACACCGGGGAGCTGTTTTTT
TRBV4-1,NA,TRBJ2-5,NA,CASSQESALGETQYF,TGTGCCAGCAGCCAAGAGTCGGCCCTCGGGGAGACCCAGTACTTC
TRBV7-9,TRBD2,TRBJ2-7,few,CASSPGTSGMYEQYF,TGTGCCAGCAGCCCGGGGACTAGCGGGATGTACGAGCAGTACTTC
TRBV7-2,NA,TRBJ2-5,few,CASNNQETQYF,TGTGCCAGCAACAACCAAGAGACCCAGTACTTC
TRBV23-1,TRBD2,TRBJ2-5,NA,CASSPTGTSISQYF,TGCGCCAGCAGTCCCACCGGGACTAGCATATCCCAGTACTTC
TRBV7-2,TRBD1,TRBJ1-2,NA,CASSMDRGNYGYTF,TGTGCCAGCAGCATGGACAGGGGAAACTATGGCTACACCTTC
TRBV6-1,TRBD2,TRBJ2-5,few,CASSEPLIPSGGETQYF,TGTGCCAGCAGTGAACCCTTGATCCCTAGCGGGGGGGAGACCCAGTACTTC
TRBV5-4,NA,TRBJ2-3,NA,CASSFYRVDTDTQYF,TGTGCCAGCAGCTTTTACAGGGTAGACACAGATACGCAGTATTTT
TRBV6-1,NA,TRBJ1-1,NA,CASSDQGLITEAFF,TGTGCCAGCAGTGATCAGGGTTTGATCACTGAAGCTTTCTTT
TRBV6-2/TRBV6-3,NA,TRBJ2-7,once,CASSYERGLEQYF,TGTGCCAGCAGTTACGAACGCGGGTTGGAGCAGTACTTC